This T cell receptor (beta chain) emerged from a study of cytomegalovirus exposure and HLA in healthy donors (dated by TCRdb to about 2017). Study-wide context: An earlier analysis of about 560 of the donors reported about 280 Gb of sequence data and 95 million to 140 million unique TCR beta sequences obtained from some 170 million T cells. Roughly five DR-DQ haplotypes were handled as single units for association and clustering because linkage in the cohort was strong. The genetic ancestry cluster associated with self-reported Caucasian donors included around four fifths of the 300 to 450 genotyped donors. The number of typed donors differed by locus: roughly 620-640 for A, B, C, DRB1 and DQB1; approximately 520 for DQA1; some 590 for DPA1; and about 450 for DPB1. The aim of the study was to test whether cataloging public T cell receptors could identify signatures of past pathogen exposure. About 300 gigabases of sequencing data and roughly 90 million unique TCR sequences were included in an early release covering around 650 HLA-typed donors. Donor age, sex, ethnicity and CMV serostatus were compiled alongside the repertoire data. The T cell repertoires of 666 subjects were profiled by immunosequencing and related to cytomegalovirus serostatus. A later analysis re-analyzed previously published TCR beta repertoires from 666 donors and added high-resolution HLA genotyping to study TCR occurrence patterns. HLA typing included class I and class II loci at four-digit resolution. Rather than using new phenotypic data, the later analysis identified candidate immune exposures from TCR beta sequences and from how often those sequences occurred across donors. To predict cytomegalovirus infection status, the study combined high-throughput TCR immunosequencing, statistical association of individual TCRs with disease status, and machine learning. An earlier analysis of several hundred of the donors applied high-throughput TCR beta sequencing to assess whether each TCR beta V gene segment acted as functional or pseudogenic. Among a few hundred genotyped donors of the cohort, an average of approximately 240,000 unique TCR beta nucleotide sequences were sequenced per donor, roughly a sixth of them non-productive. A later genetic analysis took genome-wide SNP genotypes for about 55% of the roughly 700 donors and used that subset as a discovery cohort. Every discovery cohort repertoire had been produced on one sequencing platform. A separate validation cohort of more than 100 different subjects was used in addition to the approximately 670-subject first cohort.

In total, approximately 610 healthy bone marrow donors made up the cohort. At the time of sampling, every cohort member was nominally healthy, though immune exposures that went unrecorded were likely present. The donor tested CMV seropositive, placing the donor among the 289 seropositive members of the cohort. A peripheral blood sample was provided by each donor, and peripheral blood mononuclear cells were used for TCR beta sequencing. The Qiagen DNeasy Blood Extraction Kit was used to extract genomic DNA from the blood cell samples. The germline V and J ends show losses of 2 bases and 3 bases respectively, and no gene match explains 7 bases of the junction. Reading from cysteine to phenylalanine, the CDR3 counts 16 amino acids. The kept DNA is CDR3 alone, 48 bases in frame from the first base. From a lookup of the germline V gene, CDR1 and CDR2 are MDHEN and SYDVKM. Points on this clone: No antigen is known for it. The record has no base qualities; no much larger clone is one base away.

Broad study findings and their caveats: Correlated functional status among segregating V segments might reflect linkage disequilibrium, but an unknown experimental factor could not be ruled out. In a later analysis, around 17,000 TCR beta sequences were associated with specific HLA alleles at a false discovery rate of 0.05. An earlier analysis of around 540 of the donors showed that most TCR beta V segments appeared in productive rearrangements either about 90% or about 30% of the time, which broadly matched IMGT annotations. In a later analysis, TCR association rates were found to vary across HLA loci, with the most associated TCRs seen for DRB1 alleles and the fewest for HLA-C alleles. The classifier was reported to diagnose cytomegalovirus status with high specificity and sensitivity in both the original cohort and the validation cohort. The cohort was sequenced for TCR beta chains only, and without alpha or paired-chain data the features that could be detected were limited. Compared with the approximately 710-donor mean, donors in an Asian-associated ancestry cluster had fewer N-insertions in productive TCRs, according to a later genetic analysis. For the cohort, immune exposure information was limited to CMV serostatus. According to the authors, the approach could potentially be generalized to other disease states and immunological phenotypes. Assigning TCR associations to individual alleles was difficult when HLA alleles, especially DR and DQ, strongly co-occurred. In a later analysis, several top co-occurrence clusters were reported to appear linked to parvovirus B19, influenza, CMV and Epstein-Barr virus. In vitro tests confirmed that a few of the cytomegalovirus-associated TCR beta chains recognize cytomegalovirus antigens. The sequencing pipeline was judged likely to have produced a cluster of highly shared sequence variants as a technical artifact. Some IMGT-functional V segments, including TRBV6-2 and TRBV6-3, could not be told apart with the 87-base-pair reads, so those segments were excluded. Because HLA typing was unavailable for some donors at each locus, only the typed subset was used in association tests. In a later analysis, HLA-associated TCR beta chains were found to be more clonally expanded and to have lower generation probabilities than equally common non-associated chains. A later analysis found that most CMV-associated TCR beta chains appeared HLA-restricted, with HLA associations seemingly driven largely by CMV exposure. A total of 150 to 200 TCR beta chains were listed by the study as associated with cytomegalovirus. A further reported finding was that TCR beta sequences accurately predicted the HLA-A and HLA-B alleles for most subjects in the first cohort. Sequencing depth was assumed to be roughly uniform across donors in the presence/absence analyses, though that assumption may not hold. Approximately 16 rarely observed V segments, including chromosome 9 orphons, were excluded from the earlier analysis of a few hundred of the donors because counts were too low. An association between a missense DCLRE1C variant and V-gene and J-gene trimming of TCR beta chains was found in a later genetic analysis and replicated in an independent cohort. While some public TCRs were present in many individuals, most TCR sequences turned up only very rarely across donors.

Libraries were built with the immunoSEQ multiplex PCR assay. For the multiplex PCR, a mixture combining 60 forward primers for TCR Vbeta segments and 13 reverse primers for TCR Jbeta segments was used. The CDR3 region of rearranged TCR beta genes was amplified from genomic DNA by a multiplex PCR assay. On the Illumina HiSeq System, the amplified TCR beta libraries were sequenced as 87-base-pair reads. The authors processed their data as follows. A later analysis tallied around 80 million unique TCR beta chains across the 640 or so repertoires, and approximately 9.9 million of those chains were shared by two or more donors. To remove PCR and sequencing errors, raw reads were error-corrected and collapsed into unique sequences using a nearest-neighbor algorithm that merged closely related sequences. V, D and J gene segments were assigned by aligning CDR3 sequences to IMGT reference sequences. Each retained sequence needed at least a six-nucleotide match to both a V gene segment and a J gene segment. A rearrangement counted as productive if the CDR3 had no stop codons and remained in frame with V and J, and every other rearrangement counted as non-productive. Following IMGT convention, CDR3 was defined as the stretch from the second conserved V-encoded cysteine up to the conserved J-encoded phenylalanine. The earlier analysis of 587 of the donors excluded sequences that lacked an unambiguous match to a single V gene segment. In an earlier analysis of more than 500 of the donors, a V segment was called functional when productive rearrangements were above 56.7%, and segregating when the standard deviation between donors exceeded 5%. A statistical classification framework was developed to diagnose cytomegalovirus status using the catalog of TCR beta chain sequences. V and J gene assignment, in a later analysis, came from comparing TCR nucleotide sequences with IMGT/GENE-DB human TR gene sequences. In a later analysis, CDR3 sequences and most-parsimonious VDJ recombination scenarios were assigned using the TCRdist pipeline. A later analysis defined each TCR beta chain by its CDR3 amino acid sequence plus V-gene family, and excluded reads lacking a unique V-gene family. To address suspected cross-contamination and a sequencing artifact, a later analysis removed over 500 highly shared, low-generation-probability nucleotide sequences. In a later analysis, a clonal expansion index for each public chain was calculated from normalized within-repertoire ranks of inferred template counts. Generation probabilities in a later analysis came from a VDJ recombination model fitted to out-of-frame rearrangements, and those results were checked against IGoR. A later analysis scored TCR-TCR, TCR-HLA and TCR-CMV co-occurrence with hypergeometric tests, applying a repertoire-size bias correction to TCR pairs. False discovery rates were estimated in a later analysis by permuting HLA or CMV assignments 20 times. In a later analysis, co-occurring TCRs were grouped using DBSCAN, with TCRdist sequence similarity added in when clustering inside HLA-allele-positive subsets. Co-occurrence clustering excluded repertoires with fewer than 30,000 or more than 120,000 public chains, plus five with anomalous nucleotide sharing. In TCRdb, the immuneACCESS table is reduced to in-frame sequences with V and J assigned. These tables do not hold every clone; where another copy was compared, an unresolved V gene accounts for under half, and the others remain unexplained. D and trimming were read from the DNA, whereas the V and J calls and clone size are those reported in that table. The sample includes some 120,000 clones, with around 78% observed a single time. The ten largest clones represent around 4.8% of the sample.

The V gene is TRBV28 and the J gene is TRBJ1-2, with 9 bases in between that match TRBD1. The TCR comes from a man aged 60 to 75 in good health and CMV-seropositive. Source material: PBMCs. CDR3 reads: CASSLGGQGHYYGYTF. At the DNA level, the sequence is TGTGCCAGCAGTTTAGGGGGACAGGGTCATTACTATGGCTACACCTTC.